Listed below are T cell receptor beta chains from one sample, sequenced in a study of T-cell reconstitution after alpha-beta-depleted transplantation in children. MiXCR, run by TCRdb on the PCR reads, gives a single entry per CDR3 protein. The table has some 840,000 distinct CDR3 sequences, roughly 16% seen once; the top ten hold just under 5%. The input for sequencing was PBMCs, mostly from graft donor cells, taken 360 days after TCRalphabeta/CD19-depleted stem cell transplant. These receptors were collected from a male patient between 10 and 17 years old who had a stem cell transplant for acute lymphoblastic leukemia, so the T cells may come from the graft donor. The CDR3 runs from the conserved cysteine through the conserved F or W. Each record gives: J gene, V gene, clone size, D gene, CDR3 protein, CDR3 DNA. D genes are given only for firm matches. Where a row states a size, it is once, few, many or the class of an expanded clone; other rows omit it.

TRBJ2-6,TRBV5-1,.,.,CAVARPESSGANVLTF,TGCGCCGTAGCAAGGCCGGAGTCCTCTGGGGCCAACGTCCTGACTTTC
TRBJ2-5,TRBV5-1,.,.,CASSAETVQETQYF,TGCGCCAGCAGCGCGGAGACAGTTCAAGAGACCCAGTACTTC
TRBJ1-6,TRBV20-1,few,.,CSARVDRVSYNSPLHF,TGCAGTGCTAGAGTGGACAGAGTCTCCTATAATTCACCCCTCCACTTT
TRBJ2-2,TRBV5-1,.,TRBD2,CASSPMTSGRNTGELFF,TGCGCCAGCAGCCCAATGACTAGCGGGAGGAACACCGGGGAGCTGTTTTTT
TRBJ2-1,TRBV9,.,.,CASSAVAYYNEQFF,TGTGCCAGCAGCGCCGTAGCCTATTACAATGAGCAGTTCTTC
TRBJ2-1,TRBV25-1,.,TRBD1,CASSQGQVHEQFF,TGTGCCAGCAGTCAAGGACAGGTCCATGAGCAGTTCTTC
TRBJ2-5,TRBV15,few,.,CATSRDTTNYQETQYF,TGTGCCACCAGCAGGGACACTACGAATTATCAAGAGACCCAGTACTTC
TRBJ2-1,TRBV4-1,few,.,CASRSLSKYNEQFF,TGCGCCAGCAGGTCCCTGTCGAAGTACAATGAGCAGTTCTTC
TRBJ2-7,TRBV5-5,few,TRBD2,CASSLATSGPYEQYF,TGTGCCAGCAGCTTGGCGACTAGCGGGCCTTACGAGCAGTACTTC
TRBJ2-7,TRBV5-1,few,.,CASSLEGRGPHEQYF,TGCGCCAGCAGCTTGGAGGGCCGGGGTCCCCACGAGCAGTACTTC
TRBJ1-4,TRBV3-1,.,.,CASSPGDGGEKLFF,TGTGCCAGCAGCCCCGGGGATGGGGGTGAAAAACTGTTTTTT